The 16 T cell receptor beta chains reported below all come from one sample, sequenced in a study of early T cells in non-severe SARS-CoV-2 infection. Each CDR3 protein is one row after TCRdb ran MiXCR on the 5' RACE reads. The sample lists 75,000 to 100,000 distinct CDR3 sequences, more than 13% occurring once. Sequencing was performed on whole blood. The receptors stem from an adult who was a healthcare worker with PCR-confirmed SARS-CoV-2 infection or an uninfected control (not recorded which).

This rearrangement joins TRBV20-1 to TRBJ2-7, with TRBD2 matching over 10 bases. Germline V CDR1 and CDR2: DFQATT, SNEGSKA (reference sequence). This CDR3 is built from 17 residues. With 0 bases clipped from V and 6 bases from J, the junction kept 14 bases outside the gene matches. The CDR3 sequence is CSARDQFSSGSRGEQYF. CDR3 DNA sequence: TGCAGTGCTAGAGATCAATTTTCTAGCGGGAGTCGCGGCGAGCAGTACTTC.

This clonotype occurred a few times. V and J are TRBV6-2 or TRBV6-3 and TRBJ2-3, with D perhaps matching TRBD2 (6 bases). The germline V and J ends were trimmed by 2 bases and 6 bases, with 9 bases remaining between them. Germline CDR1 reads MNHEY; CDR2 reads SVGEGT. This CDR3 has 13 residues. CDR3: CASSYGGSDTQYF. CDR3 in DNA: TGTGCCAGCAGTTACGGGGGGTCGGATACGCAGTATTTT.

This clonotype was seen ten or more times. DNA of the CDR3: TGTGCCAGCAACCCGGGGTTTAGCACTGAAGCTTTCTTT. Protein product: CASNPGFSTEAFF. This chain links TRBV6-5 with TRBJ1-1; D uncertain. V was cut by 7 bases and J by 4 bases, with 13 bases left in between. The CDR3 is 13 amino acids. Per germline, CDR1 MNHEY and CDR2 SVGAGI.

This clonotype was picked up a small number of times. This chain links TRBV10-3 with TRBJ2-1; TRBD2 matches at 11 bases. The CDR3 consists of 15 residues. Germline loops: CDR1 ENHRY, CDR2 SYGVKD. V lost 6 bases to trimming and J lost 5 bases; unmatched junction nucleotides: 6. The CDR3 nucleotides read TGTGCCATCAGAGTCACTAGCGGGAGAAACAATGAGCAGTTCTTC. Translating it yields CAIRVTSGRNNEQFF.

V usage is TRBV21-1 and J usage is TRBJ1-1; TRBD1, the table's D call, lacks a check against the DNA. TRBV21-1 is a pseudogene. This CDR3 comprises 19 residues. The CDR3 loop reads CASHLTDEQGAAGWAEAFF. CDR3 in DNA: TGTGCCAGCCACCTGACCGACGAACAGGGGGCTGCCGGTTGGGCTGAAGCTTTCTTT.

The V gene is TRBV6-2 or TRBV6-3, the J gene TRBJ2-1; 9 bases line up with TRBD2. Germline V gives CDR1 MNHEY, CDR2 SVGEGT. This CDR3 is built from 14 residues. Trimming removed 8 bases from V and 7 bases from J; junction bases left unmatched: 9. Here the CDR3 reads CASQAGGPWNEQFF. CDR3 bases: TGTGCCAGCCAGGCGGGAGGGCCATGGAATGAGCAGTTCTTC.

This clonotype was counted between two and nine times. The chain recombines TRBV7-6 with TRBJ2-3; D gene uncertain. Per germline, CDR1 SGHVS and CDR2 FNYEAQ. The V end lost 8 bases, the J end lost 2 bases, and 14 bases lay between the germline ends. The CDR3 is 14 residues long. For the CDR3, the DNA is TGTGCCAGCTCCCCCGGACCAGTCACAGATACGCAGTATTTT. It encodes CASSPGPVTDTQYF.

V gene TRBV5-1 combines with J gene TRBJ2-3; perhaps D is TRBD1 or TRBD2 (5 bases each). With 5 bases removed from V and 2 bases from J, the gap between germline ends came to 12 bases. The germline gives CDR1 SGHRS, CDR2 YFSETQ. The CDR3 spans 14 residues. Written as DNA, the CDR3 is TGCGCCAGCAGACGGGACCCTTCCACAGATACGCAGTATTTT. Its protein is CASRRDPSTDTQYF.

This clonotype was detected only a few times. The CDR3: CASSIKQGQWNTEAFF. The CDR3 DNA reads TGTGCCAGCAGCATAAAACAGGGTCAATGGAACACTGAAGCTTTCTTT. The genes are TRBV7-2 and TRBJ1-1, with a possible D match to TRBD1 (6 bases). Trimming stripped 5 bases from V and 1 base from J, with 17 bases between. The CDR3 totals 16 residues. Germline V gives CDR1 SGHTA, CDR2 FQGNSA. The full variable domain, with the rest looked up from reference TRBV7-2 and TRBJ1-1, is GAGVSQSPSNKVTEKGKDVELRCDPISGHTALYWYRQSLGQGLEFLIYFQGNSAPDKSGLPSDRFSAERTGGSVSTLTIQRTQQEDSAVYLCASSIKQGQWNTEAFFGQGTRLTVV.

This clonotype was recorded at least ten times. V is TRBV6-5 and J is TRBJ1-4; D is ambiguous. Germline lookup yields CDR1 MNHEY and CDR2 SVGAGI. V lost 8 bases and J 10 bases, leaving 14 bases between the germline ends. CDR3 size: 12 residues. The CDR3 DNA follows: TGTGCCAGCGGTCCCTCCCGGGGAAAACTGTTTTTT. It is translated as CASGPSRGKLFF.

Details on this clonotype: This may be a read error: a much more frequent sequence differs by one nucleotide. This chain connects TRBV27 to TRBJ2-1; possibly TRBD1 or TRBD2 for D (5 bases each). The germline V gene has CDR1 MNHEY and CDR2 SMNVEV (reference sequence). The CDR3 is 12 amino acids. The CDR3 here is CTSGTVYNEQFF. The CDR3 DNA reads TGTACTTCCGGGACGGTATACAATGAGCAGTTCTTC.

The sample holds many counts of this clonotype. The CDR3 reads CASSTGGGPTDTQYF. The DNA for the CDR3 is TGTGCCAGCAGCACCGGGGGCGGACCCACAGATACGCAGTATTTT. The chain carries TRBV11-2 and TRBJ2-3; the D call may be TRBD1 or TRBD2 (6 bases each). Germline CDR1 and CDR2: SGHAT and FQNNGV. With 5 bases removed from V and 2 bases from J, the gap between germline ends came to 14 bases. The CDR3 spans 15 residues.

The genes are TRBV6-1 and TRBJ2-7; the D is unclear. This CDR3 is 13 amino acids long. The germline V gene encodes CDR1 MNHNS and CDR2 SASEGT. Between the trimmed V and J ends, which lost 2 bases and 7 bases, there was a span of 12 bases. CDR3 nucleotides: TGTGCCAGCAGTGAACTGGTCGGGTGGGAGCAGTACTTC. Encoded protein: CASSELVGWEQYF.

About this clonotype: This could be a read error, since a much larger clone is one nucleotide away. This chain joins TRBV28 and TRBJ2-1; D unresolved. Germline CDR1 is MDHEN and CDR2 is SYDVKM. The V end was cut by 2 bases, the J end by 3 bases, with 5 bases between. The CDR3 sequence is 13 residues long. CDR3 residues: CASSLDNYNEQFF. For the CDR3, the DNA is TGTGCCAGCAGTTTAGACAACTACAATGAGCAGTTCTTC.

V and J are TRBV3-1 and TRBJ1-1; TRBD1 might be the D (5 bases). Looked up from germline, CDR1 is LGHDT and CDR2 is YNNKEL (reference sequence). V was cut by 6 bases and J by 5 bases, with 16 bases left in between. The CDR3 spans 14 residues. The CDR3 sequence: CASRRDVAGTEAFF. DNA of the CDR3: TGTGCCAGCAGACGGGACGTCGCGGGGACTGAAGCTTTCTTT.

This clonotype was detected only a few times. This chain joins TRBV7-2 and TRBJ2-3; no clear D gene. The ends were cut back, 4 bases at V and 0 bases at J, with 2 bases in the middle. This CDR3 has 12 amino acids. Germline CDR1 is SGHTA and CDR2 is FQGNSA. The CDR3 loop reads CASSWSTDTQYF. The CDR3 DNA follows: TGTGCCAGCAGCTGGAGCACAGATACGCAGTATTTT.